The sequence of this T cell receptor beta chain was determined in a study of shared clonotypes between healthy human individuals (TCRdb year 2020). Study-wide context: The cohort comprised a couple of women and a few men aged 18 to 49 years. Per donor, three plates each were used for CD4 naive and CD4 memory, two for CD8 naive, and one for CD8 memory. To estimate repertoire size and how much clonotypes are shared between individuals, the study performed deep sequencing of blood TCR repertoires from roughly five healthy adults. Libraries were prepared and TCR repertoires were sequenced by different laboratories using diverse techniques, in order to increase sequencing depth and limit assay-specific biases. Leukapheresis yielded between about 0.94 and 8.9 billion PBMCs per donor.

TCR CDR3 regions were amplified from genomic DNA by multiplex PCR using the deep immunoSEQ assay. For each cell subset, the extracted genomic DNA was distributed evenly across all wells of several immunoSEQ 96-well plates, and each plate served as one replicate. For sorted subsets, approximately 200 ng of genomic DNA, equivalent to 25,000 to 35,000 T cell genomes, went into each replicate PCR. Purified libraries were quantified with a Qubit 3.0 fluorometer, sized on a Bioanalyzer 2100, and re-quantified with the KAPA Library Quantification kit. Every immunoSEQ 96-well plate was sequenced on a dedicated single-read 150-cycle Illumina NextSeq 550 flow cell. Under the source paper's analysis protocol: Because only junctional sequences without quality scores were contained in the immunoSEQ output, filtering matching that applied to full-length reads could not be performed. Sequences were annotated with PyIR, a Python wrapper for IgBLAST v1.9, using IMGT germline references to assign V/J genes and CDR3. Reads were removed for weak V/J assignments (E-value above 1e-6), missing CDR3, stop codons, out-of-frame junctions, or ambiguous translated residues. V3J clonotypes were defined as sequences sharing the same inferred V gene, J gene, and CDR3 amino acid sequence. Percentage overlap between repertoires was calculated by dividing the number of shared unique clonotypes by the size of the smaller repertoire. Richness of each repertoire was evaluated using RTK rarefaction, the Chao1 estimator, and Recon v2.1 estimates of unobserved clonotypes. Generation probabilities for all TCRbeta clonotypes obtained by the gDNA method from a handful of donors were computed using OLGA. TCRdb re-hosts the immuneACCESS table, in-frame sequences only. Its copies lack some clones; in the studies checked, an unresolved V gene accounts for under half of them, and the cause for the rest is not known. V, J and clone size are those of that table, while D and trimming were read from the DNA. This sample has approximately 1.5 million clones in its table, and approximately 98% of those were observed once. The ten largest clones capture about 0.4% of the sample.

Regarding this clone: Its antigen is still unknown. Per-base qualities were not stored, and no clone one base away is much larger.

The donors were healthy, HIV-negative adults with no recently reported acute infections or vaccinations. Only Caucasian adults living in Nashville, Tennessee, USA were represented among the donors. CD4+ T cells were enriched by magnetic negative selection, after which naive cells were positively selected on CD45RA and the negative fraction was taken as the memory subset. After blood collection by leukapheresis, PBMCs were isolated using Ficoll-Histopaque density gradient centrifugation and then cryopreserved in the vapor phase of liquid nitrogen. Analytical flow cytometry was used to check the purity and quantity of each magnetically sorted T cell population. Each sorted fraction had its genomic DNA isolated and then quantified by UV absorbance on a Nanodrop 2000c. The trim is 7 bases for V and 1 base for J, with a gap of 13 bases between the germline ends. There are 15 amino acids in the CDR3, from cysteine to phenylalanine inclusive. Only CDR3 DNA remains: 45 bases, in frame from the first base. In the germline V gene (reference sequence), CDR1 corresponds to LNHDA and CDR2 to SQIVND.

Overall study results and their limits: Approximately 5% of naive CD4, roughly 3.6% of naive CD8, roughly 2.4% of memory CD4, and around 0.42% of memory CD8 clonotypes were shared across several donors. Clonotypes shared by all four sorted-subset donors showed higher generation probabilities than non-shared clonotypes. The small number of donors limited the genetic and exposure-history diversity represented. Incomplete sequencing was indicated by rarefaction of sorted-subset datasets, despite the large sequencing depth. Pairwise subsampling indicated that sequencing depth was expected to affect the degree of clonotype sharing among donors. Only blood was sampled, and tissue TCR repertoires likely differ from those in blood. Estimated clonotype richness was generally larger for naive than for memory subsets.

The material sequenced was naive CD4+ T cells sorted from blood. The cell subset or site label corresponds to: CD45RA+ positively selected. This receptor was taken from a man in his thirties or forties in good health. In this chain, TRBV19 is recombined with TRBJ2-2, and the D gene may be TRBD2, 5 bases matching. The CDR3 loop reads CASTPRAGNTGELFF. The nucleotides are TGTGCCAGTACCCCACGGGCGGGGAACACCGGGGAGCTGTTTTTT. The CDR3, completed at both ends by the reference TRBV19 and TRBJ2-2 genes, gives the full variable domain DGGITQSPKYLFRKEGQNVTLSCEQNLNHDAMYWYRQDPGQGLRLIYYSQIVNDFQKGDIAEGYSVSREKKESFPLTVTSAQKNPTAFYLCASTPRAGNTGELFFGEGSRLTVL.